The next 16 T cell receptor beta chains were all read from a single sample in a study of cytomegalovirus exposure and HLA in healthy donors. PCR was performed using 60 Vbeta and 13 Jbeta primers. TCRdb keeps only in-frame clones here, not all; method: immunoSEQ multiplex PCR. Of about 120,000 clones listed, 74% are singletons. Material for sequencing was PBMCs. The receptors were gathered from a woman aged 45 to 65 in good health and CMV-seropositive.

Written as DNA, the CDR3 is TGTGCCAGCAGCGTTGACGTCGGGGGCTCCTACGAGCAGTACTTC. Its protein product is CASSVDVGGSYEQYF. The chain carries TRBV9 and TRBJ2-7; TRBD2 is a possible D gene (6 bases). The germline gives CDR1 SGDLS, CDR2 YYNGEE. The CDR3 sequence is 15 residues long. The V end lost 2 bases, the J end lost 0 bases, and 12 bases lay between the germline ends. Full variable domain (outside the CDR3, taken from reference TRBV9 and TRBJ2-7): DSGVTQTPKHLITATGQRVTLRCSPRSGDLSVYWYQQSLDQGLQFLIQYYNGEERAKGNILERFSAQQFPDLHSELNLSSLELGDSALYFCASSVDVGGSYEQYFGPGTRLTVT.

The chain has TRBV30 and TRBJ1-3, with D uncertain. Germline V lookup: CDR1 GTSNPN, CDR2 SVGIG (reference sequence). The CDR3 spans 14 residues. V gave up 5 bases and J gave up 9 bases, with 20 bases separating them. CDR3 loop: CAWGSETPESTIYF. As DNA, the CDR3 is TGTGCCTGGGGGAGTGAGACGCCCGAAAGCACCATATATTTT.

The V call is TRBV2, the J call TRBJ1-2, with 8 bases lining up with TRBD1. CDR1 is SNHLY, CDR2 FYNNEI, per germline. This CDR3 spans 14 amino acids. V lost 4 bases and J lost 6; bases outside the gene matches: 7. The CDR3 sequence is CASSVAGGVDGYTF. The CDR3 DNA sequence: TGTGCCAGCAGTGTGGCAGGGGGCGTCGATGGCTACACCTTC.

The rearrangement joins TRBV14 to TRBJ1-1; the D is unclear. The CDR3 contains 18 residues. CDR1 and CDR2 (germline): SGHDN, FVKESK. The ends were cut back, 0 bases at V and 1 base at J, with 18 bases in the middle. CDR3 region: CASSQDERAGKGNTEAFF. The CDR3 coding sequence is TGTGCCAGCAGCCAAGACGAGCGGGCGGGGAAGGGGAACACTGAAGCTTTCTTT.

The rearrangement uses TRBV7-9 and TRBJ2-3; 7 nucleotides align to TRBD2. Germline values: CDR1 SEHNR, CDR2 FQNEAQ (reference sequence). V trimming: 4 bases; J trimming: 2 bases; junction bases outside the gene matches: 15. The CDR3 consists of 18 residues. The CDR3: CASSSKWGGEVDTDTQYF. CDR3 nucleotides: TGTGCCAGCAGCTCAAAGTGGGGGGGGGAGGTAGACACAGATACGCAGTATTTT.

V and J are TRBV28 and TRBJ2-1; 9 nucleotides align to TRBD2. The CDR3 length is 20 residues. V lost 4 bases, J lost 8 bases, and 24 bases stayed unmatched. The germline V gene encodes CDR1 MDHEN and CDR2 SYDVKM. The CDR3 DNA reads as TGTGCCAGCAGTTCCCCCCAAATGGGGCGGGAGGGCCGTGGGGTATATGAGCAGTTCTTC. Translation gives CASSSPQMGREGRGVYEQFF.

V gene TRBV5-1 combines with J gene TRBJ2-5; 8 bases fit TRBD2. Per the germline V gene, CDR1 is SGHRS and CDR2 is YFSETQ. The CDR3 has 15 amino acids. V lost 4 bases to trimming and J lost 3 bases; unmatched junction nucleotides: 8. As DNA, the CDR3 is TGCGCCAGCAGCGCGCTCCCGGGACTAGAAGAGACCCAGTACTTC. Translating it yields CASSALPGLEETQYF.

The V and J genes are TRBV29-1 and TRBJ2-7, with D possibly matching TRBD1 (5 bases). CDR1 SQVTM and CDR2 ANQGSEA come from the germline V gene. V lost 5 bases and J lost 0, with 11 bases in between. This CDR3 spans 13 amino acids. As DNA, the CDR3 is TGCAGCGTTAAGGGTGACAGCTCCTACGAGCAGTACTTC. Translated, it gives CSVKGDSSYEQYF.

This clone occurred a few times. V and J are TRBV18 and TRBJ2-4, with 10 positions matching TRBD2. Per the germline V gene, CDR1 is KGHSH and CDR2 is LQKENI. The CDR3 sequence is 16 residues long. Unmatched junction bases numbered 6, after V lost 5 bases and J lost 2 bases. The CDR3 region has the DNA TGTGCCAGCTCATCTACTAGCGGGGAGACCAAAAACATTCAGTACTTC. This encodes CASSSTSGETKNIQYF.

The genes are TRBV6-6 and TRBJ1-4; the D is unclear. Germline CDR1 is MNHNY and CDR2 is SVGAGI (reference sequence). Trimming pared 7 bases from V and 3 bases from J, leaving 15 bases between. CDR3 length: 15 amino acids. CDR3 DNA: TGTGCCAGCACCAAACAGAGGGCACCTAATGAAAAACTGTTTTTT. Residues: CASTKQRAPNEKLFF.

This chain links TRBV7-9 with TRBJ2-7, with a weak D call TRBD2 (5 bases). Germline V gene lookup returns CDR1 SEHNR and CDR2 FQNEAQ (reference sequence). CDR3 length: 16 residues. V gave up 3 bases and J gave up 2 bases, with 17 bases separating them. The chain's CDR3 is CASSLLEDQSPYEQYF. In DNA, the CDR3 is TGTGCCAGCAGCTTGTTGGAGGACCAGTCCCCCTACGAGCAGTACTTC.

The chain links TRBV4-1 to TRBJ1-4; tentative D call: TRBD1 (5 bases). CDR3 length: 17 residues. Trimming removed 1 base from V and 0 bases from J, with 12 bases in between. Per the germline V gene, CDR1 is MGHRA and CDR2 is YSYEKL. The CDR3 protein is CASSQGGGSATNEKLFF. CDR3 nucleotides: TGCGCCAGCAGCCAAGGGGGGGGGTCGGCAACTAATGAAAAACTGTTTTTT.

DNA for the CDR3: TGTGCCAGCAGTTACGGGGGCTCCAAGAACACTGAAGCTTTCTTT. This translates into CASSYGGSKNTEAFF. The gene calls are TRBV6-5 and TRBJ1-1; the D gene is possibly TRBD1 (6 bases). Germline V gene data show CDR1 as MNHEY and CDR2 as SVGAGI. CDR3 length equals 15 residues. Trimming stripped 2 bases from V and 1 base from J, with 11 bases between.

This chain joins TRBV7-2 and TRBJ1-1; D is ambiguous. In germline, CDR1 is SGHTA, CDR2 FQGNSA. V gave up 5 bases and J gave up 1 base, with 2 bases separating them. The CDR3 has 11 amino acids. The CDR3 DNA reads TGTGCCAGCAGCCAGAACACTGAAGCTTTCTTT. The encoded protein is CASSQNTEAFF.

This clone was observed a few times. The CDR3 loop reads CSVGGTGELFF. CDR3 DNA: TGCAGCGTCGGGGGAACCGGGGAGCTGTTTTTT. The chain employs TRBV29-1 and TRBJ2-2; perhaps TRBD2 as D (6 bases). From germline, CDR1 is SQVTM and CDR2 ANQGSEA. The CDR3 extends over 11 amino acids. The ends were cut back, 6 bases at V and 5 bases at J, with 7 bases in the middle.

This clone appeared a few times. The chain carries TRBV6-1 and TRBJ1-5, with D uncertain. Germline V CDR1 and CDR2: MNHNS, SASEGT. The CDR3 consists of 14 residues. The V end was cut by 2 bases, the J end by 4 bases, with 9 bases between. CDR3 sequence reads: CASSESQVNQPQHF. Here the CDR3 DNA reads TGTGCCAGCAGTGAATCACAAGTGAATCAGCCCCAGCATTTT.